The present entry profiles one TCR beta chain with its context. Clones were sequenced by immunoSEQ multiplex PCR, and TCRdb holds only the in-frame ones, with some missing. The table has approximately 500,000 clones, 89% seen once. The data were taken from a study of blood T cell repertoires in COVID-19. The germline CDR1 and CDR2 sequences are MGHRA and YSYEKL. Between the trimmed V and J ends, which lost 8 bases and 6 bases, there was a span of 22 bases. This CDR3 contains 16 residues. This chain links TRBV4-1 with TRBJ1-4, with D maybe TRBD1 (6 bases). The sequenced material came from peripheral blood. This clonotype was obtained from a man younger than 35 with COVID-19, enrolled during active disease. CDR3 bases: TGCGCCAGCCGCAGCCCGATCGGACAGAACTATGAAAAACTGTTTTTT. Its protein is CASRSPIGQNYEKLFF.